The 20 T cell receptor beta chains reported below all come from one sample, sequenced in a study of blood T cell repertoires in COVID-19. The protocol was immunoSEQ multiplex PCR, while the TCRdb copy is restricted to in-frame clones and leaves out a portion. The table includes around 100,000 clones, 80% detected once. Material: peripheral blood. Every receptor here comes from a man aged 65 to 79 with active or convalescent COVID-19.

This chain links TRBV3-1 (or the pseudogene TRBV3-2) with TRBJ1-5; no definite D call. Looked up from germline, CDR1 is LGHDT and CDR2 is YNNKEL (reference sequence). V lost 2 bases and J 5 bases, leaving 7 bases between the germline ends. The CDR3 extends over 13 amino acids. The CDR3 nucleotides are TGTGCCAGCAGCCAATCGCGGGATCAGCCCCAGCATTTT. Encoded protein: CASSQSRDQPQHF.

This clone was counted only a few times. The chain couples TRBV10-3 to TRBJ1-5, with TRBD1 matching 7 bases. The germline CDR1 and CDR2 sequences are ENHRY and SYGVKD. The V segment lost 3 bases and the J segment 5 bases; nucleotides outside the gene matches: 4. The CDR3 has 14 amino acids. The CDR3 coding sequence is TGTGCCATCAGTGAAGGAGGGGGCGATCAGCCCCAGCATTTT. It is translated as CAISEGGGDQPQHF.

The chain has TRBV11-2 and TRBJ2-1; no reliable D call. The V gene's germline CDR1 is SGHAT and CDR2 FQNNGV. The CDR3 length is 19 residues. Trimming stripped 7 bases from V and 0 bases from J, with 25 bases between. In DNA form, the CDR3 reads TGTGCCAGCACCCCCAGATCTCCGCGCCGGGTGAGCTCCTACAATGAGCAGTTCTTC. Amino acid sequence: CASTPRSPRRVSSYNEQFF.

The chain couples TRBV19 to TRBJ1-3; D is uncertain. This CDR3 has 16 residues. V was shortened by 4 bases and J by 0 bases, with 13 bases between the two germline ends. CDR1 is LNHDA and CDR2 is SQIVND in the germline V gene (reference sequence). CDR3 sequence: CASSRGGLSSGNTIYF. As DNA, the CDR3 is TGTGCCAGTAGTAGGGGAGGACTAAGCTCTGGAAACACCATATATTTT.

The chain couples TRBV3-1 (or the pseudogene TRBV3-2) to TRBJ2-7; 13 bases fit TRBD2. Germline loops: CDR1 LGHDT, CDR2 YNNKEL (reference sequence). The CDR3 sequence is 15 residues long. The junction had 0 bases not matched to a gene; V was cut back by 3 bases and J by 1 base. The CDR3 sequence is CASSQGLAGSYEQYF. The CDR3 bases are TGTGCCAGCAGCCAGGGACTAGCGGGGTCCTACGAGCAGTACTTC.

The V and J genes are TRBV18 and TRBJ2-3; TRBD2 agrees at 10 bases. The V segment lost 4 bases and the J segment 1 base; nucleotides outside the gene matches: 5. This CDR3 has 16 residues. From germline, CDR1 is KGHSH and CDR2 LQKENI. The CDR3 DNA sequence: TGTGCCAGCTCACGTTCTAGCGGGAGTGGCACAGATACGCAGTATTTT. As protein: CASSRSSGSGTDTQYF. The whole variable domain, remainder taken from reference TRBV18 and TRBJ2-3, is NAGVMQNPRHLVRRRGQEARLRCSPMKGHSHVYWYRQLPEEGLKFMVYLQKENIIDESGMPKERFSAEFPKEGPSILRIQQVVRGDSAAYFCASSRSSGSGTDTQYFGPGTRLTVL.

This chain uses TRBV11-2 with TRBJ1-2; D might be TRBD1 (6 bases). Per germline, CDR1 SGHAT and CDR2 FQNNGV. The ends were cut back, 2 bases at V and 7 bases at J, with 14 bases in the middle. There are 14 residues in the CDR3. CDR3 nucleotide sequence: TGTGCCAGCAGCTTAATACAGGGTAGGGGTGGCTACACCTTC. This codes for CASSLIQGRGGYTF.

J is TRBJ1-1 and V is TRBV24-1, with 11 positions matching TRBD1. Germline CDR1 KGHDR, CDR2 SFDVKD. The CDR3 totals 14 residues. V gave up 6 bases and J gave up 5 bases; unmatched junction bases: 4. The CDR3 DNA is TGTGCCACCAGTTCCGGGACAGGGGGTACTGAAGCTTTCTTT. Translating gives CATSSGTGGTEAFF.

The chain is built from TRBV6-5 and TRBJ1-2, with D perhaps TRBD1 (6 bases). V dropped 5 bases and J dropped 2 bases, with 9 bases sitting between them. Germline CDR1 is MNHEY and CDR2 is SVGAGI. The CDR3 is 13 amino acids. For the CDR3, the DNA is TGTGCCAGCAGTCAGACAGGAAACTATGGCTACACCTTC. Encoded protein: CASSQTGNYGYTF.

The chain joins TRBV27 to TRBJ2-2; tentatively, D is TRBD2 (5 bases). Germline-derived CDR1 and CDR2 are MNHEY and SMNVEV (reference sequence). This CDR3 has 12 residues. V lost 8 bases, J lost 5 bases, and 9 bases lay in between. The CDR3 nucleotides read TGTGCCAGCGGAGGAGTAACCGGGGAGCTGTTTTTT. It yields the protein CASGGVTGELFF.

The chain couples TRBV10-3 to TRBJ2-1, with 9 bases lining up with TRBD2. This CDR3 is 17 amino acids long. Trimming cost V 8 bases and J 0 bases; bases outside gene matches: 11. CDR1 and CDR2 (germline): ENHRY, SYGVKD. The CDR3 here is CAIGGQRGVSSYNEQFF. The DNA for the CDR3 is TGTGCCATCGGGGGACAGCGGGGGGTGAGCTCCTACAATGAGCAGTTCTTC.

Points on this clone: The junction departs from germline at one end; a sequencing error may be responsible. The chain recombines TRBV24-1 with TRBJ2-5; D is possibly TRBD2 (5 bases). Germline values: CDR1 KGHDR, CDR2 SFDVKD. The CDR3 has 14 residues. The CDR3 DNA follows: TGTGCCACCAGTGACCCGGGGATACAAGGGACCCAGTACTTC. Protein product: CATSDPGIQGTQYF.

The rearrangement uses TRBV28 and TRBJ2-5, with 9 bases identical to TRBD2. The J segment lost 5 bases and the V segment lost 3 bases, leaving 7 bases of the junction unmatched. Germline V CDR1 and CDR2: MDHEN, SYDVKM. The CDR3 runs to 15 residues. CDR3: CASSLRGGPRETQYF. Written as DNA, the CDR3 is TGTGCCAGCAGTTTGCGGGGGGGCCCTCGGGAGACCCAGTACTTC.

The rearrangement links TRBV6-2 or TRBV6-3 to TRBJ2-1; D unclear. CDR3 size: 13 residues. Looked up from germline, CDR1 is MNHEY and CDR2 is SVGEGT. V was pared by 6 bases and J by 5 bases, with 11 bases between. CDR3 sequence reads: CASSFTPNNEQFF. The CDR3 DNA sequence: TGTGCCAGCAGCTTCACACCGAACAATGAGCAGTTCTTC.

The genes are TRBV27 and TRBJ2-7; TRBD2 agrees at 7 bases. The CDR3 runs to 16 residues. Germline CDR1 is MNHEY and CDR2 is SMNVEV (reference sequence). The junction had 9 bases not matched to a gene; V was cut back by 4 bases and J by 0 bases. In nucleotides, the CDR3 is TGTGCCAGCAGTTATTCAGGCGGGGGATTCTCCTACGAGCAGTACTTC. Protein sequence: CASSYSGGGFSYEQYF.

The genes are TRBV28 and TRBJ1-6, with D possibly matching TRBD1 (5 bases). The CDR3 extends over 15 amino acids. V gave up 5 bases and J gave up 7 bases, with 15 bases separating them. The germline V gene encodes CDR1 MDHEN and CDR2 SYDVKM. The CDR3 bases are TGTGCCAGCAGTCCCTCTGGGGGGGACAATTCACCCCTCCACTTT. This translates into CASSPSGGDNSPLHF.

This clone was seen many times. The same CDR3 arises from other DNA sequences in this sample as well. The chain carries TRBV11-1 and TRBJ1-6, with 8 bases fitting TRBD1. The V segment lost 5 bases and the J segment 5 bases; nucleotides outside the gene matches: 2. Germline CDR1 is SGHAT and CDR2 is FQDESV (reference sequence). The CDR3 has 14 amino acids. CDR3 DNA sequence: TGTGCCAGCAGCCGGACAGGGAATAATTCACCCCTCCACTTT. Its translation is CASSRTGNNSPLHF.

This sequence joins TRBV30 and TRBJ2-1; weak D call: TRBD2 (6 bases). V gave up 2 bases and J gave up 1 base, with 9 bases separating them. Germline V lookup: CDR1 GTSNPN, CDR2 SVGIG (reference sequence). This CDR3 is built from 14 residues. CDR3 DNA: TGTGCCTGGAGTCCGGGACTGTCCTACAATGAGCAGTTCTTC. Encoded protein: CAWSPGLSYNEQFF.

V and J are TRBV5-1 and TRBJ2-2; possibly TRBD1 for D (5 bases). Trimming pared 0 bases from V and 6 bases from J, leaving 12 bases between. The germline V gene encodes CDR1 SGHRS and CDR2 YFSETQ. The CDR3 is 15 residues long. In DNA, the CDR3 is TGCGCCAGCAGCTTGGAGGGGATGATTTCCGGGGAGCTGTTTTTT. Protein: CASSLEGMISGELFF. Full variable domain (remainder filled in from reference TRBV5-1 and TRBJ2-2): KAGVTQTPRYLIKTRGQQVTLSCSPISGHRSVSWYQQTPGQGLQFLFEYFSETQRNKGNFPGRFSGRQFSNSRSEMNVSTLELGDSALYLCASSLEGMISGELFFGEGSRLTVL.

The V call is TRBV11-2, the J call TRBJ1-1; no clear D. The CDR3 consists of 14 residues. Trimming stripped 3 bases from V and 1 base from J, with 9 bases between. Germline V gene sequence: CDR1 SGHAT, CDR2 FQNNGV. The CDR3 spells CASSFGRANTEAFF. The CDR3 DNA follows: TGTGCCAGCAGCTTCGGTAGAGCGAACACTGAAGCTTTCTTT.